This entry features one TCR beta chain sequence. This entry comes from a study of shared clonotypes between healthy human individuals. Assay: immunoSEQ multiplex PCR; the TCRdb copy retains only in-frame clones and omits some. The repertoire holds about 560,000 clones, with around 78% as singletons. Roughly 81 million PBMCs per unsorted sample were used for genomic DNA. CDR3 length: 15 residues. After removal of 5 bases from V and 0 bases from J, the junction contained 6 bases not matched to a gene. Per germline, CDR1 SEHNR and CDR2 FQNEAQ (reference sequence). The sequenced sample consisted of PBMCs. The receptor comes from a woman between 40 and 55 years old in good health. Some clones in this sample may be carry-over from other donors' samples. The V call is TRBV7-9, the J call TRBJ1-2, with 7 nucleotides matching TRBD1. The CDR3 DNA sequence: TGTGCCAGCAGCCCGAGGGGACAGTCTAACTATGGCTACACCTTC. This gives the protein CASSPRGQSNYGYTF.